The entry below describes one T cell receptor beta chain. Its target is not known. This sample was taken from a study of blood T cells in healthy people across ages. Study-wide results and limits: Researchers deemed the diversity estimates from one million T cells underestimates.

Next came a second PCR, run for about 7 to 12 cycles, which used a sample-barcoded 5' primer along with a J-beta primer mix. One entry per CDR3 protein results from TCRdb running MiXCR on the 5' RACE reads. The sample lists more than 800,000 distinct CDR3 sequences; roughly 26% were seen once. Germline lookup yields CDR1 MNHEY and CDR2 SMNVEV (reference sequence). The length of the CDR3 is 15 residues. The V gene end was trimmed by 6 bases and the J gene end by 7 bases; junction bases not matched to a gene: 15. The people who gave samples were healthy Caucasians from Russia, aged 6 to 90. The clonotype was recovered from a woman older than 75 in good health. The sample taken for sequencing was blood. V is TRBV27 and J is TRBJ2-7; TRBD1 agrees at 7 bases. CDR3 protein: CASRSDRVTYNEQYF. DNA for the CDR3: TGTGCCAGCAGAAGCGACAGGGTGACCTACAATGAGCAGTACTTC.